This TCR beta chain appears in the sequencing data of a study of CD8 T cells in ankylosing spondylitis. Findings and caveats of the study: Reactive arthritis synovial fluid and blood were previously reported to contain some motif variants. Seemingly distinctive of ankylosing spondylitis blood was a TCR beta motif formed by eight highly homologous variants. The authors reported significant enrichment of disease-linked clones in matched ankylosing spondylitis synovial fluid.

Comments on this clonotype: Its antigen is not known.

Libraries of TCR beta came from quantitative 5'-RACE with molecular barcodes. TCRdb reanalysed the 5' RACE reads using MiXCR and keeps one entry per CDR3 protein. The table has approximately 200,000 distinct CDR3 sequences, over 10% seen once. The sequence came from a male donor with ankylosing spondylitis or in good health (not recorded which). Material for sequencing was blood, either unsorted or a sorted T cell fraction (not recorded which).

This CDR3 reads CASSVWAGMDYEQYF. CDR3 DNA sequence: TGTGCCAGCAGCGTATGGGCGGGTATGGACTACGAGCAGTACTTC. V is TRBV9 and J is TRBJ2-7, with TRBD2 as a possible D gene (5 bases). Germline assignment: CDR1 SGDLS and CDR2 YYNGEE. Trimming left V 1 base short and J 3 bases short, with 14 bases between. CDR3 length: 15 amino acids.